What follows are 26 T cell receptor beta chains derived from one specimen sequenced in a study of beta chain features in type 1 diabetes. Expressed TCRB transcripts were sequenced because the isolated RNA had all been reverse transcribed beforehand. The table came from immunoSEQ multiplex PCR; TCRdb's copy has only in-frame clones and leaves some out. The table has 120,000 to 150,000 clones, around a tenth seen once. Sequencing was carried out using central memory CD4+ T cells from blood. Receptor source: a woman aged 40 to 50 in good health.

This clone was observed a few times. The genes are TRBV5-1 and TRBJ1-4, with TRBD1 matching 7 bases. Germline CDR1 and CDR2: SGHRS and YFSETQ. With 0 bases clipped from V and 3 bases from J, the junction kept 2 bases outside the gene matches. This CDR3 comprises 15 residues. The CDR3 loop is CASSLGDSSNEKLFF. DNA of the CDR3: TGCGCCAGCAGCTTGGGGGACAGCTCTAATGAAAAACTGTTTTTT.

This chain links TRBV4-1 with TRBJ2-3; D not certain. The ends were cut back, 0 bases at V and 3 bases at J, with 7 bases in the middle. The CDR3 contains 14 residues. CDR1 and CDR2 from the germline V gene are MGHRA and YSYEKL. Here the CDR3 reads CASSQDPSTDTQYF. The DNA for the CDR3 is TGCGCCAGCAGCCAAGATCCGAGTACAGATACGCAGTATTTT.

V and J are TRBV6-1 and TRBJ2-7; D unclear. Between the trimmed V and J ends, which lost 3 bases and 3 bases, there was a span of 9 bases. Germline V CDR1 and CDR2: MNHNS, SASEGT. This CDR3 spans 13 amino acids. This chain's CDR3 is CASSDPQSYEQYF. CDR3 nucleotides: TGTGCCAGCAGTGACCCACAAAGCTACGAGCAGTACTTC.

This clone has only a few counts. This chain joins TRBV2 and TRBJ1-3; D remains ambiguous. The V gene lost 1 base and the J gene lost 1 base, with 8 bases spanning the gap. The CDR3 is 15 residues long. Germline V gene sequence: CDR1 SNHLY, CDR2 FYNNEI. CDR3 protein: CASSEGRSSGNTIYF. As DNA, the CDR3 is TGTGCCAGCAGTGAAGGGAGAAGTTCTGGAAACACCATATATTTT.

This chain uses TRBV6-6 with TRBJ1-4; no reliable D call. This CDR3 region has 13 residues. V was shortened by 2 bases and J by 5 bases, with 6 bases between the two germline ends. Germline assignment: CDR1 MNHNY and CDR2 SVGAGI (reference sequence). This chain's CDR3 is CASSYDSNEKLFF. In nucleotides, the CDR3 is TGTGCCAGCAGTTACGACTCGAATGAAAAACTGTTTTTT.

This clone was seen at least ten times. The chain uses TRBV4-2 and TRBJ2-1; D perhaps matches TRBD2 (6 bases). The V gene's germline CDR1 is LGHNA and CDR2 YNFKEQ. Trimming pared 7 bases from V and 7 bases from J, leaving 17 bases between. The CDR3 contains 14 residues. CDR3 in DNA: TGTGCCAGCACCCCAGCGGAGGGGCGAAATGAGCAGTTCTTC. This sequence encodes CASTPAEGRNEQFF.

Only a few counts were recorded for this clone. The chain links TRBV7-2 to TRBJ2-5, with TRBD2 matching 10 bases. CDR1 is SGHTA and CDR2 is FQGNSA in the germline V gene. The junction had 9 bases not matched to a gene; V was cut back by 0 bases and J by 5 bases. The CDR3 spans 17 residues. The CDR3 loop is CASSLARSGGPGETQYF. The CDR3 nucleotides read TGTGCCAGCAGCTTAGCCCGTAGCGGGGGGCCCGGGGAGACCCAGTACTTC.

The chain uses TRBV7-2 and TRBJ2-5; 8 bases are a match to TRBD2. J was trimmed by 11 bases and V by 5 bases; bases with no gene match: 7. This CDR3 spans 12 amino acids. CDR1 and CDR2 (germline): SGHTA, FQGNSA. The DNA for the CDR3 is TGTGCCAGCAGCCAGCGGGGGTGGGAGCAGTACTTC. Its translation is CASSQRGWEQYF. Filled out from reference TRBV7-2 and TRBJ2-5, the complete variable domain reads GAGVSQSPSNKVTEKGKDVELRCDPISGHTALYWYRQSLGQGLEFLIYFQGNSAPDKSGLPSDRFSAERTGGSVSTLTIQRTQQEDSAVYLCASSQRGWEQYFGPGTRLLVL.

There are many counts of this clone. The rearrangement uses TRBV10-3 and TRBJ2-1; D might be TRBD1 (5 bases). CDR1 is ENHRY and CDR2 is SYGVKD in the germline V gene. V lost 4 bases, J lost 7 bases, and 8 bases lay in between. CDR3 length equals 12 residues. Written as DNA, the CDR3 is TGTGCCATCAGTGGAGCAGGGAATGAGCAGTTCTTC. Protein sequence: CAISGAGNEQFF.

The chain employs TRBV5-1 and TRBJ1-1; the match to TRBD1 covers 8 bases. CDR1 is SGHRS and CDR2 is YFSETQ in the germline V gene. This CDR3 is built from 14 residues. V was clipped by 4 bases and J by 3 bases; unmatched bases: 5. The CDR3 is CASSVQGADTEAFF. The CDR3 bases are TGCGCCAGCAGCGTTCAGGGGGCGGACACTGAAGCTTTCTTT.

The rearrangement uses TRBV7-9 and TRBJ2-1; 8 bases fit TRBD2. J lost 5 bases, V lost 4 bases, and 10 bases had no gene match. There are 16 residues in the CDR3. CDR1 is SEHNR and CDR2 is FQNEAQ in the germline V gene (reference sequence). The CDR3 DNA is TGTGCCAGCAGCTCCTTACTAGCGGCCATTCACAATGAGCAGTTCTTC. Residues: CASSSLLAAIHNEQFF.

This chain connects TRBV9 to TRBJ2-7, with D possibly TRBD1 on 8 matching bases. Trimming shortened V by 2 bases and J by 6 bases, and 18 bases separated the two germline ends. Germline CDR1 and CDR2: SGDLS and YYNGEE. The CDR3 is made up of 15 amino acids. The DNA of the CDR3 is TGTGCCAGCAGCGTCGGGGGGCAGGGGGCTGGCGAGCAGTACTTC. This sequence encodes CASSVGGQGAGEQYF.

As to this clone: One end of the junction is discordant with germline, which a read error may explain. This chain joins TRBV7-7 and TRBJ2-5, with 9 bases matching TRBD2. CDR1 and CDR2 (germline): SSHAT, FNYEAQ (reference sequence). This CDR3 has 18 amino acids. In DNA form, the CDR3 reads TGTGCTAGCAGCTCCCGCCCCCCGACTAGCGGATACCAAGAGACCCAGTACTTC. Translating it yields CASSSRPPTSGYQETQYF. Supplemented by reference TRBV7-7 and TRBJ2-5, the full variable domain reads GAGVSQSPRYKVTKRGQDVTLRCDPISSHATLYWYQQALGQGPEFLTYFNYEAQPDKSGLPSDRFSAERPEGSISTLTIQRTEQRDSAMYRCASSSRPPTSGYQETQYFGPGTRLLVL.

V gene TRBV18 combines with J gene TRBJ1-1; weak D call: TRBD1 (5 bases). The CDR3 loop spans 16 amino acids. V lost 2 bases and J 7 bases, leaving 20 bases between the germline ends. CDR1 and CDR2 (germline): KGHSH, LQKENI. The CDR3 DNA reads as TGTGCCAGCTCACCAGGGCTCGCAGGGCTTTACAGTGAAGCTTTCTTT. It yields the protein CASSPGLAGLYSEAFF.

Turning to this clone: This clone may be a read error of a much larger clone one base away. The J gene is TRBJ2-1, the V gene TRBV11-3; D might be TRBD1 (5 bases). Trimming removed 1 base at V and 5 bases at J, with 6 bases between. Germline V gene data show CDR1 as SGHNT and CDR2 as YENEEA. CDR3 length: 13 residues. For the CDR3, the DNA is TGTGCCAGCAGCTTAGTCAGGGACAATGAGCAGTTCTTC. This encodes CASSLVRDNEQFF.

This clone was counted many times. The chain couples TRBV2 to TRBJ1-1, with D possibly TRBD1 on 5 matching bases. Germline assignment: CDR1 SNHLY and CDR2 FYNNEI. The CDR3 contains 12 residues. Trimming pared 7 bases from V and 1 base from J, leaving 7 bases between. CDR3: CASNRQNTEAFF. DNA for the CDR3: TGTGCCAGCAACAGGCAGAACACTGAAGCTTTCTTT. Complete variable domain (other parts from reference TRBV2 and TRBJ1-1): EPEVTQTPSHQVTQMGQEVILRCVPISNHLYFYWYRQILGQKVEFLVSFYNNEISEKSEIFDDQFSVERPDGSNFTLKIRSTKLEDSAMYFCASNRQNTEAFFGQGTRLTVV.

V and J are TRBV25-1 and TRBJ2-5, with D possibly TRBD1 on 5 matching bases. Trimming removed 1 base from V and 3 bases from J, with 12 bases in between. CDR1 MGHDK and CDR2 SYGVNS come from the germline V gene. CDR3 length: 15 residues. This chain's CDR3 is CASSEFRGSEETQYF. CDR3 in DNA: TGTGCCAGCAGTGAATTTAGGGGCAGCGAAGAGACCCAGTACTTC.

The CDR3 sequence is CASSIDRVAPDTQYF. The CDR3 coding sequence is TGTGCCAGTAGTATAGACAGGGTGGCCCCAGATACGCAGTATTTT. This sequence joins TRBV19 and TRBJ2-3, with a tentative D call TRBD1 (5 bases). The CDR3 length is 15 residues. Per the germline V gene, CDR1 is LNHDA and CDR2 is SQIVND (reference sequence). The V and J ends lost 0 bases and 4 bases respectively, with 11 bases between them. The full variable domain, completed using reference TRBV19 and TRBJ2-3, is DGGITQSPKYLFRKEGQNVTLSCEQNLNHDAMYWYRQDPGQGLRLIYYSQIVNDFQKGDIAEGYSVSREKKESFPLTVTSAQKNPTAFYLCASSIDRVAPDTQYFGPGTRLTVL.

This clone was seen a single time. The chain employs TRBV7-2 and TRBJ2-2; 9 bases are shared with TRBD1. V dropped 4 bases and J dropped 5; count of bases not matched to a gene: 14. This CDR3 contains 18 residues. Germline CDR1 reads SGHTA; CDR2 reads FQGNSA. The CDR3: CASSSRTGEVTYTGELFF. CDR3 DNA: TGTGCCAGCAGCTCACGGACAGGGGAAGTCACGTATACCGGGGAGCTGTTTTTT.

The chain recombines TRBV2 with TRBJ1-2; 8 bases are shared with TRBD1. V shed 3 bases and J 4 bases; nucleotides not matched to a gene: 4. From germline, CDR1 is SNHLY and CDR2 FYNNEI. The CDR3 runs to 14 residues. The DNA of the CDR3 is TGTGCCAGCAGTGAGGGAGGACAGGGCTATGGCTACACCTTC. This translates into CASSEGGQGYGYTF.

The chain combines TRBV5-1 with TRBJ2-7; a possible D gene is TRBD1 (6 bases). CDR3 length equals 14 residues. Trimming removed 4 bases at V and 1 base at J, with 12 bases between. Germline-derived CDR1 and CDR2 are SGHRS and YFSETQ. The CDR3 nucleotides are TGCGCCAGCAGCATACAGGGCCAATCCTACGAGCAGTACTTC. Translation: CASSIQGQSYEQYF.

This clone was seen a handful of times. The chain couples TRBV5-1 to TRBJ2-7, with D tentatively TRBD1 (6 bases). V lost 3 bases, J lost 2 bases, and 12 bases lay in between. Per the germline V gene, CDR1 is SGHRS and CDR2 is YFSETQ. This CDR3 region has 14 residues. DNA for the CDR3: TGCGCCAGCAGCTGGACCGGGACAACCTACGAGCAGTACTTC. The encoded protein is CASSWTGTTYEQYF.

This chain uses TRBV27 with TRBJ1-6; TRBD1 aligns across 8 bases. The V segment lost 5 bases and the J segment 14 bases; nucleotides outside the gene matches: 17. The CDR3 has 16 residues. CDR1 is MNHEY and CDR2 is SMNVEV in the germline V gene (reference sequence). CDR3 amino acids: CASSTETGGRGGALHF. CDR3 nucleotides: TGTGCCAGCAGTACTGAAACAGGGGGAAGAGGAGGAGCCCTCCACTTT.

In this sample, this clone turned up a few times. The chain employs TRBV5-4 and TRBJ2-1; D is ambiguous. The CDR3 loop spans 15 amino acids. V lost 0 bases, J lost 7 bases, and 14 bases lay in between. From germline, CDR1 is SGHNT and CDR2 YYREEE (reference sequence). The CDR3 coding sequence is TGTGCCAGCAGCTTGGATTTTGGCCTGCAAAATGAGCAGTTCTTC. Its protein product is CASSLDFGLQNEQFF.

A few counts support this clone. The chain uses TRBV13 and TRBJ2-5, with 9 bases fitting TRBD1. The tail of the sequence fits TRBJ2-7 better, so the J call may be wrong. Germline assignment: CDR1 PRHDT and CDR2 FYEKMQ (reference sequence). The CDR3 extends over 13 amino acids. As DNA, the CDR3 is TGTGCCAGCAGCTGGGACAGGGACTACGAGCAGTACTTC. Its translation: CASSWDRDYEQYF.

V usage is TRBV5-4 and J usage is TRBJ2-2; possible D gene TRBD2, 6 bases. Germline CDR1 is SGHNT and CDR2 is YYREEE (reference sequence). Trimming pared 5 bases from V and 5 bases from J, leaving 13 bases between. There are 14 residues in the CDR3. In DNA, the CDR3 is TGTGCCAGCAGACTCGGGGGAAGGACCGGGGAGCTGTTTTTT. Its protein is CASRLGGRTGELFF.